The T cell receptor beta chain described here comes from a study of T-cell memory formation after mild COVID-19. A single record per CDR3 protein comes from TCRdb applying MiXCR to the 5' RACE reads. The repertoire includes fewer than 550,000 distinct CDR3 sequences, about 20% of them detected once, and approximately 8.4% sits in the top ten. Germline-derived CDR1 and CDR2 are MGHRA and YSYEKL. The CDR3 extends over 12 amino acids. Deletions cut 6 bases from V and 4 bases from J, with 7 bases between. The rearrangement links TRBV4-1 to TRBJ2-1; D is unresolved. The sample taken for sequencing was PBMCs or a T cell subset sorted from them (not recorded which). The TCR comes from an adult woman who had mild COVID-19 (a few samples of this study predate the infection). Cell type and time point are not known. The CDR3 protein is CASSKPYNEQFF. The CDR3 DNA sequence: TGCGCCAGCAGTAAACCTTACAATGAGCAGTTCTTC.